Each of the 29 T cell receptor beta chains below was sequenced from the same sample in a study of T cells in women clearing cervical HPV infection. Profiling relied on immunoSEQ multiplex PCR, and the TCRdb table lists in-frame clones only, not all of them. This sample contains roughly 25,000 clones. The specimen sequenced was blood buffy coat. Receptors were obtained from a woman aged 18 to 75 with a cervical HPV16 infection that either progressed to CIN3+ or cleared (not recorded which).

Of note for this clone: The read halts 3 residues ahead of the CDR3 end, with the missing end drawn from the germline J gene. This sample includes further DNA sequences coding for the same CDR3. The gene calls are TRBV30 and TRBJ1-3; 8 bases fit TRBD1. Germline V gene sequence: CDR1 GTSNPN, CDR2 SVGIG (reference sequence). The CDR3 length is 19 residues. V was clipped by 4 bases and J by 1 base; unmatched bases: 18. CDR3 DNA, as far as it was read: TGTGCCTGGAACTTGGGCAGGGGGCTGGGATGGACTTCTGGAAACACC. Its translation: CAWNLGRGLGWTSGNT. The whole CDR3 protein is CAWNLGRGLGWTSGNTIYF.

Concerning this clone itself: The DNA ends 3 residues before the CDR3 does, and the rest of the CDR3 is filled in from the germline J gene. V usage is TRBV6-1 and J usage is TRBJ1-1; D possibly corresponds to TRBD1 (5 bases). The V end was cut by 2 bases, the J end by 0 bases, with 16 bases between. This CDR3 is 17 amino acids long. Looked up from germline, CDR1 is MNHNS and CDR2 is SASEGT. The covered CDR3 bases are TGTGCCAGCAGTGAAAGGAGGGCAGGGTCGGTGAACACTGAA. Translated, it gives CASSERRAGSVNTE. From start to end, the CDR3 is CASSERRAGSVNTEAFF.

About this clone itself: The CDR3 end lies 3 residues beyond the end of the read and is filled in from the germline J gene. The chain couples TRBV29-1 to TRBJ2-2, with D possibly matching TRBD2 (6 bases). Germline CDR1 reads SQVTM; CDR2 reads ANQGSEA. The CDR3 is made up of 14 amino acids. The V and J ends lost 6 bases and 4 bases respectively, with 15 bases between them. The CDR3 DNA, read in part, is TGCAGCGTGGATCCGGGGGTGGCCACCGGGGAG. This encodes CSVDPGVATGE. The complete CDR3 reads CSVDPGVATGELFF.

The chain's CDR3 is CAWSEGDSYEQYF. The sequenced CDR3 bases are TGTGCCTGGAGTGAAGGGGACTCCTACGAG. V is TRBV30 and J is TRBJ2-7; a possible D gene is TRBD1 (5 bases). The observed sequence ends 3 residues before the CDR3 terminus, with the missing tail filled in from the germline J gene. The germline V gene encodes CDR1 GTSNPN and CDR2 SVGIG (reference sequence). CDR3 size: 13 residues. Between the trimmed V and J ends, which lost 1 base and 0 bases, there was a span of 7 bases. Based on the CDR3 plus reference TRBV30 and TRBJ2-7, the full variable domain is SQTIHQWPATLVQPVGSPLSLECTVEGTSNPNLYWYRQAAGRGLQLLFYSVGIGQISSEVPQNLSASRPQDRQFILSSKKLLLSDSGFYLCAWSEGDSYEQYFGPGTRLTVT.

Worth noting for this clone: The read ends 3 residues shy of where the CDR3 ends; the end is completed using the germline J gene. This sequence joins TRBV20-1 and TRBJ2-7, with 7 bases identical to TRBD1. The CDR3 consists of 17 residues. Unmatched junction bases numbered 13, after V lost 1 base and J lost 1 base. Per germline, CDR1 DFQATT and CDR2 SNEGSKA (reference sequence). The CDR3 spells CSARAFGTAGGSYEQYF. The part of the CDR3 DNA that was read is TGCAGTGCTAGAGCTTTTGGGACAGCCGGCGGGTCCTACGAG.

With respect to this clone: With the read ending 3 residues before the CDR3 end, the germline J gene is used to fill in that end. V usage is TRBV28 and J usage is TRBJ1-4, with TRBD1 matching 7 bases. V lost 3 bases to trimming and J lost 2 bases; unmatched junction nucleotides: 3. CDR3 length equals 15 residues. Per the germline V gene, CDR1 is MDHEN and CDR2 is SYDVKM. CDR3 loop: CASSFSTGTNEKLFF. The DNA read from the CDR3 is TGTGCCAGCAGTTTCTCGACAGGGACTAATGAAAAA.

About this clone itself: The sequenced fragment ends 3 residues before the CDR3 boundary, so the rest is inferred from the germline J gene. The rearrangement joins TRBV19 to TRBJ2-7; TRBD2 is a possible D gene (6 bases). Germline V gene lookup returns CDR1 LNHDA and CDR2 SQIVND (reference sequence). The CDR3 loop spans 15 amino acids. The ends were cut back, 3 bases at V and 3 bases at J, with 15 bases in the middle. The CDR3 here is CASSIRGGDYYEQYF. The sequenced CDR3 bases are TGTGCCAGTAGTATTCGCGGCGGGGATTACTACGAG.

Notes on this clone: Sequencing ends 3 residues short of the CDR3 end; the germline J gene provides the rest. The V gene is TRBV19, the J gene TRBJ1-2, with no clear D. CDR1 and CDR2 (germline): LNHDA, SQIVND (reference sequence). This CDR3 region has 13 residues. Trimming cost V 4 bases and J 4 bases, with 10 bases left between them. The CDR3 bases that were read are TGTGCCAGTAGTAAGGCTGTAATCTATGGC. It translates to CASSKAVIYG. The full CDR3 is CASSKAVIYGYTF.

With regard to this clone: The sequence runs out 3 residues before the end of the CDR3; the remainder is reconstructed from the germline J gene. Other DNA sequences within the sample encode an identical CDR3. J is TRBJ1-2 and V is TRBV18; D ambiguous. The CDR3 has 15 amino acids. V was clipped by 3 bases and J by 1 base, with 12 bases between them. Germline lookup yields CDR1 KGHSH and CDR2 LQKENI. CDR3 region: CASSPGLYFNYGYTF. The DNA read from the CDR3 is TGTGCCAGCTCACCTGGACTTTATTTTAACTATGGC.

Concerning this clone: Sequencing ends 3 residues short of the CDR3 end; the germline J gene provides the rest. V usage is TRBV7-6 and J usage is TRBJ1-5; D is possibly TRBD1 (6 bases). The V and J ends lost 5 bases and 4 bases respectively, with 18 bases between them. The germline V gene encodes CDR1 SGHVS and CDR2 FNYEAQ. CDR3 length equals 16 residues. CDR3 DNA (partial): TGTGCCAGCAGCGCCGGGCCGACAGGTCAGAATCAGCCC. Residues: CASSAGPTGQNQP. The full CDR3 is CASSAGPTGQNQPQHF.

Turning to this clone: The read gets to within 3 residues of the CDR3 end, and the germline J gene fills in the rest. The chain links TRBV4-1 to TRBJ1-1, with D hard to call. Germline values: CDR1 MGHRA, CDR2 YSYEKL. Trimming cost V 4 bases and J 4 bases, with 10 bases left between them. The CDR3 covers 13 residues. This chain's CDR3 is CASSPLPGTEAFF. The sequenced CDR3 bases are TGCGCCAGCAGCCCCCTTCCCGGCACTGAA.

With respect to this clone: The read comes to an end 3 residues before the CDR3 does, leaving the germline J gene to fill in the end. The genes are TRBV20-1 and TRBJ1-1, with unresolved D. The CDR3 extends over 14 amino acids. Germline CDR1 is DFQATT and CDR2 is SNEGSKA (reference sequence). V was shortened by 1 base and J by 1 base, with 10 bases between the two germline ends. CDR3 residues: CSARGQTQNTEAFF. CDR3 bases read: TGCAGTGCTAGAGGCCAGACACAGAACACTGAA.

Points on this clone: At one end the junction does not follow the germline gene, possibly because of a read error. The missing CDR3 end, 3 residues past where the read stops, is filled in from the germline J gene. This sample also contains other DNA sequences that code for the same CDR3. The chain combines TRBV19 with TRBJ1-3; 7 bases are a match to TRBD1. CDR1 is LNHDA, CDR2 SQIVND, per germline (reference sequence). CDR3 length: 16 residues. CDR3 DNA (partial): TGTGCCAGTAAAGATCTCCGACAGGGCGATGGAAACACA. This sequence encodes CASKDLRQGDGNT. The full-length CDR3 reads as CASKDLRQGDGNTIYF.

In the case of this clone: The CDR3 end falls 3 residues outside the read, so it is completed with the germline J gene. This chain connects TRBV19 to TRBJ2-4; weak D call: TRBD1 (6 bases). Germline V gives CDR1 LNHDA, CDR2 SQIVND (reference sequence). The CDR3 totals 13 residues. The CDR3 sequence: CASSISGAYGQYF. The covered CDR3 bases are TGTGCCAGTAGTATCTCAGGGGCCTATGGT.

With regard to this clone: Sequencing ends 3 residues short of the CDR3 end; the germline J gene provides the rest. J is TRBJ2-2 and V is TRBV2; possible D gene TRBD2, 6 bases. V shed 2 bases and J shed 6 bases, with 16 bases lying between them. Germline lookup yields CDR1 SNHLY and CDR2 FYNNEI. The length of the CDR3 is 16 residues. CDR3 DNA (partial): TGTGCCAGCAGTGAATCGGGGGTGGTTGGGGCCGGGGAG. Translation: CASSESGVVGAGE. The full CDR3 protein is CASSESGVVGAGELFF.

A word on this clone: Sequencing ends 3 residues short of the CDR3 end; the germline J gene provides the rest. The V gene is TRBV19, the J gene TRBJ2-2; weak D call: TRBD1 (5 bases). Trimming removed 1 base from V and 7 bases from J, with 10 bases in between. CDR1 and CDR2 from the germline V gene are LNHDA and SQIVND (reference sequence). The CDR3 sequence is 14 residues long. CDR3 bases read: TGTGCCAGTAGTATAGGACAGTCGAACGGGGAG. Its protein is CASSIGQSNGE. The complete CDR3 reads CASSIGQSNGELFF.

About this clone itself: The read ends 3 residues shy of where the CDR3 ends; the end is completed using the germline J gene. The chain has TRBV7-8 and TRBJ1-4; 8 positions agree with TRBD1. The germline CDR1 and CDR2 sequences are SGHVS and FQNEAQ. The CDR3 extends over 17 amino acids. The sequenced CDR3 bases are TGTGCCAGCAGCTTAGAGAGACAGGGGAGATTAAATTCACCA. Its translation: CASSLERQGRLNSP. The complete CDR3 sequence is CASSLERQGRLNSPLFF.

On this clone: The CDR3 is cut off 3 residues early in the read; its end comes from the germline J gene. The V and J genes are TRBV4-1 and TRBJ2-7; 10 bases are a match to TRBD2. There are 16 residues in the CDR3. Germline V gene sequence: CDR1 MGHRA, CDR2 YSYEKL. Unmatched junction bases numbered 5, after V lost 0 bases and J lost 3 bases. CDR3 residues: CASSQDASGSFYEQYF. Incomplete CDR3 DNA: TGCGCCAGCAGCCAAGATGCTAGCGGGAGTTTCTACGAG.

CDR3: CSVYLGLRTSTDTQYF. Incomplete CDR3 DNA: TGCAGCGTTTACCTGGGACTCCGAACCAGCACAGATACG. The chain recombines TRBV29-1 with TRBJ2-3; weak D call: TRBD2 (6 bases). The missing CDR3 end, 3 residues past where the read stops, is filled in from the germline J gene. Germline assignment: CDR1 SQVTM and CDR2 ANQGSEA. This CDR3 has 16 residues. The ends were cut back, 5 bases at V and 0 bases at J, with 18 bases in the middle.

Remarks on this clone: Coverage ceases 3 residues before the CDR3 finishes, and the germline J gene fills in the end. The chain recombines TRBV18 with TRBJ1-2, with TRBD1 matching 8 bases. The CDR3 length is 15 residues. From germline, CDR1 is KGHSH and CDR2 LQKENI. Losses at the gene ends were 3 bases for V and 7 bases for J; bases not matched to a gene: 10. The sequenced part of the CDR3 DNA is TGTGCCAGCTCACCGCCTATCACGGACAGGGCTGGC. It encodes CASSPPITDRAG. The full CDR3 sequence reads CASSPPITDRAGYTF.

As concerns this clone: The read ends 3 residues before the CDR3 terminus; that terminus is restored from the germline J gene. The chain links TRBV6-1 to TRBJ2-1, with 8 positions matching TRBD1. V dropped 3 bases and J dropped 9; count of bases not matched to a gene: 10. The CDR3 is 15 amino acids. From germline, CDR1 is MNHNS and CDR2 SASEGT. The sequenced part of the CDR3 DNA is TGTGCCAGCAGTGATCTCCGGACAGGGTACTCTGAG. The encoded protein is CASSDLRTGYSE. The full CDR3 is CASSDLRTGYSEQFF.

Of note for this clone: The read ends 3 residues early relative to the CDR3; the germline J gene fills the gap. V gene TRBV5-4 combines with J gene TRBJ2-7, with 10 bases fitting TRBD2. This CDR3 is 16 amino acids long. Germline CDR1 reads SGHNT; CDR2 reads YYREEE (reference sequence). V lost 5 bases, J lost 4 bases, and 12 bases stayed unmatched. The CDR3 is CASSSTGTSESYEQYF. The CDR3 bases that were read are TGTGCCAGCAGTTCTACCGGGACTAGCGAATCATACGAG.

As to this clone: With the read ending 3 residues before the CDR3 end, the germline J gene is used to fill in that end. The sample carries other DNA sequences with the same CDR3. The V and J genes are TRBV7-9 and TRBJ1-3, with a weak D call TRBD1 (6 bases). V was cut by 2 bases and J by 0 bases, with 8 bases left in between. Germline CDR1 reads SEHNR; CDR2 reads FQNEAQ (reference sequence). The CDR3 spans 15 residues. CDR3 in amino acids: CASSLTGISGNTIYF. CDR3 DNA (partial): TGTGCCAGCAGCTTAACAGGGATCTCTGGAAACACC.

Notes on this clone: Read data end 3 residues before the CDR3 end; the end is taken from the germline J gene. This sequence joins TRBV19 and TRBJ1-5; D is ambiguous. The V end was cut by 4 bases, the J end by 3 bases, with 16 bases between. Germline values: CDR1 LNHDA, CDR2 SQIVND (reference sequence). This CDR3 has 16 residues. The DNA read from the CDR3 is TGTGCCAGTAGTACCCTGTTGATGGGCACCAATCAGCCC. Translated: CASSTLLMGTNQP. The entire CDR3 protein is CASSTLLMGTNQPQHF.

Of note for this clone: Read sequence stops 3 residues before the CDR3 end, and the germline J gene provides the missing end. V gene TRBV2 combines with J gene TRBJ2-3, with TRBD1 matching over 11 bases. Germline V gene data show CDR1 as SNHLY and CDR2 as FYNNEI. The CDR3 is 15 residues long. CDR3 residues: CASSTDRGPNQPQYF. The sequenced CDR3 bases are TGTGCCAGCAGCACGGACAGGGGGCCGAATCAGCCG. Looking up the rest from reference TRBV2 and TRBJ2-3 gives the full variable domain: EPEVTQTPSHQVTQMGQEVILRCVPISNHLYFYWYRQILGQKVEFLVSFYNNEISEKSEIFDDQFSVERPDGSNFTLKIRSTKLEDSAMYFCASSTDRGPNQPQYFGPGTRLTVL.

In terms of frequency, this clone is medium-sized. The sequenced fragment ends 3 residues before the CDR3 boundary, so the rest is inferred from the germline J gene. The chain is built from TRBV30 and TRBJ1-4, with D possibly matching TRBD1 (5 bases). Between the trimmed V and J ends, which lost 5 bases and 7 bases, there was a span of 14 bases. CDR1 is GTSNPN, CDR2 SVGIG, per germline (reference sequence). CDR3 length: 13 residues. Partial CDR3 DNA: TGTGCCTGGGGAAGATGGGGCCTTGAAAAA. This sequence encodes CAWGRWGLEK. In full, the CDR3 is CAWGRWGLEKLFF.

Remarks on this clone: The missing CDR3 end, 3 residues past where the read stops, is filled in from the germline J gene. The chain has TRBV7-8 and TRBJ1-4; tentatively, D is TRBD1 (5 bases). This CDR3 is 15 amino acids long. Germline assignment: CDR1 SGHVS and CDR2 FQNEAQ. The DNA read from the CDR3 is TGTGCCAGCAGCCGCCGTCAGGGTACAGATTCACCA. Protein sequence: CASSRRQGTDSP. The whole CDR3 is CASSRRQGTDSPLFF.

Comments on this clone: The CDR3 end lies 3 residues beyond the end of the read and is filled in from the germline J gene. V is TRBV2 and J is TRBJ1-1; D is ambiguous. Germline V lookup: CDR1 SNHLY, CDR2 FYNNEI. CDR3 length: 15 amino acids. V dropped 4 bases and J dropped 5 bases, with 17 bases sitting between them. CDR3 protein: CASSGRAGRTTEAFF. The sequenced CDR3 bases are TGTGCCAGCAGTGGGCGGGCGGGGAGGACTACTGAA. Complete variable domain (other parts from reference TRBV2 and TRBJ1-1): EPEVTQTPSHQVTQMGQEVILRCVPISNHLYFYWYRQILGQKVEFLVSFYNNEISEKSEIFDDQFSVERPDGSNFTLKIRSTKLEDSAMYFCASSGRAGRTTEAFFGQGTRLTVV.

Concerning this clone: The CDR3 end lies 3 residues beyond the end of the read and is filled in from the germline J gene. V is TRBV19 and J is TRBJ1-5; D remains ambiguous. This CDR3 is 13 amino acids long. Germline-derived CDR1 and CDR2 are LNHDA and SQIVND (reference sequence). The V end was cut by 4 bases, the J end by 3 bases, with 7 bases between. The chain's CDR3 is CASSTGVNQPQHF. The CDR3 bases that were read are TGTGCCAGTAGTACAGGAGTCAATCAGCCC.